A selection of T cell receptor beta chains follows, all from one sample in a study of tumor-infiltrating lymphocytes in primary liver carcinoma. Each CDR3 protein gets one entry after TCRdb re-called the multiplex PCR reads with MiXCR. Among about 54,000 distinct CDR3 sequences, 70% to 85% were seen once, and the ten largest hold about 25%. Input material: liver tumor tissue from sampling region 2. The receptors here all came from a man aged 35-49 years with primary liver carcinoma and hepatitis B virus infection. Both conserved end residues are trimmed from each CDR3.

v_gene,CDR3aa
TRBV6-1,ANNLEGRALDTQY
TRBV5-1,ASRLPGQGYGYT
TRBV6-5,AISKTRPDTQY
TRBV12-3/TRBV12-4,ASRDSNNEQF
TRBV5-1,ASSLDRVVPNEKLF
TRBV6-5,ASSHNLDQETQY
TRBV6-1,GSEWVFYEQY
TRBV6-5,ASSYDAGGEDTHY
TRBV20-1,NAASGGEGRDEQF
TRBV7-9,ASSSSGGLAKNIQY
TRBV6-5,ARSYAVDGTWELF
TRBV19,ASCIKGGDTEAF
TRBV11-2,ASSLDTNYGYT
TRBV6-2/TRBV6-3,VNRDTYNEQY
TRBV6-1,TSSERVLYGQY
TRBV28,AISTRLAGDQETQY
TRBV6-5,ASSCSGTCDSYEQY
TRBV4-1,ASRQGQDGELL
TRBV29-1,SLEDHGRAQF
TRBV29-1,SVEPLAAYDNEQL
TRBV11-2,ASSLDSGLAGEVDNEQS
TRBV5-6,AGSGGDGMNTEAF
TRBV10-3,VISEATSSTVTQY
TRBV5-4,ASSLGWNNEQF
TRBV29-1,SVAGGKETQY
TRBV11-1,ASSLQATVSYEQY
TRBV7-8,ASSLRGQGSLPLH
TRBV11-2,ASSWGSGHIGELF
TRBV11-2,ASSLQCSYNSPHH
TRBV7-3,ASSWTGGGYNEQY
TRBV7-2,ASSLGTSGRYKDEQY
TRBV12-3/TRBV12-4,TSSIGSYEQY
TRBV29-1,SGGLAGLSNEQS
TRBV28,ASSLQGGGNQPQH
TRBV16,ASSRHSGGSYEQY
TRBV29-1,SVIAGGSPYERY
TRBV6-5,VSSQRGGNTIY
TRBV28,AIRQGPVKEQF